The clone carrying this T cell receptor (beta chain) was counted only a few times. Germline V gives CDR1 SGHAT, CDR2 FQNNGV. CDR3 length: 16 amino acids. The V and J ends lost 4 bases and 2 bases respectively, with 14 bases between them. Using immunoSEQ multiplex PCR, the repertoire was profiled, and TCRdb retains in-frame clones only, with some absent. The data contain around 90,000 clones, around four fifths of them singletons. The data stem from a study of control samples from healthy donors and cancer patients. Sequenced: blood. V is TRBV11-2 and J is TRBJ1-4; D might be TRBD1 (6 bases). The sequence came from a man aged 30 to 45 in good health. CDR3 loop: CASSSPRGLTNEKLFF. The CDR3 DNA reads TGTGCCAGCAGCTCCCCACGGGGGCTGACTAATGAAAAACTGTTTTTT.